The 21 T cell receptor beta chains in this list originate from one sample, sequenced in a study of shared clonotypes between healthy human individuals. The repertoire was sequenced with immunoSEQ multiplex PCR; TCRdb's copy has only in-frame clones and lacks some. The table includes around 2.3 million clones, almost 96% detected once. The specimen sequenced was naive CD4+ T cells sorted from blood. The sample's subset: CD45RA+ positively selected. Receptors originate from a man younger than 35 in good health.

With respect to this clone: Other DNA sequences from this sample encode an identical CDR3 as well. The chain combines TRBV5-1 with TRBJ1-5; tentative D call: TRBD1 (6 bases). V was cut by 4 bases and J by 4 bases, with 9 bases left in between. This CDR3 is 13 amino acids long. Germline CDR1 is SGHRS and CDR2 is YFSETQ. CDR3 sequence (DNA): TGCGCCAGCAGCCCAGGGGTGAATCAGCCCCAGCATTTT. It encodes CASSPGVNQPQHF.

This chain links TRBV6-6 with TRBJ2-2, with D unresolved. This CDR3 spans 12 amino acids. In germline, CDR1 is MNHNY, CDR2 SVGAGI (reference sequence). The germline V and J ends were trimmed by 7 bases and 3 bases, with 6 bases remaining between them. CDR3 nucleotide sequence: TGTGCCAGCAATTTTTACACCGGGGAGCTGTTTTTT. It is translated as CASNFYTGELFF.

The chain has TRBV19 and TRBJ2-5, with D perhaps given as TRBD1 or TRBD2 (5 bases each). In germline, CDR1 is LNHDA, CDR2 SQIVND (reference sequence). The CDR3 extends over 17 amino acids. Trimming took off 5 bases at V and 1 base at J, with 20 bases between the two ends. The CDR3 sequence is CASSRPFWKGTQETQYF. The CDR3, as DNA: TGTGCCAGTAGTCGCCCCTTCTGGAAGGGGACCCAAGAGACCCAGTACTTC.

On this clone itself: Other DNA sequences of this sample code for an identical CDR3. V gene TRBV30 combines with J gene TRBJ1-1; D gene uncertain. The ends were cut back, 2 bases at V and 7 bases at J, with 5 bases in the middle. The germline V gene encodes CDR1 GTSNPN and CDR2 SVGIG (reference sequence). CDR3 size: 10 residues. The CDR3 spells CAWSRLEAFF. Written as DNA, the CDR3 is TGTGCCTGGAGTCGGCTTGAAGCTTTCTTT. Drawing the rest from reference TRBV30 and TRBJ1-1, the complete variable domain is SQTIHQWPATLVQPVGSPLSLECTVEGTSNPNLYWYRQAAGRGLQLLFYSVGIGQISSEVPQNLSASRPQDRQFILSSKKLLLSDSGFYLCAWSRLEAFFGQGTRLTVV.

In its sample, this clone was seen once. The chain carries TRBV18 and TRBJ2-5; 7 bases agree with TRBD1. CDR1 and CDR2 from the germline V gene are KGHSH and LQKENI. The CDR3 totals 16 residues. The ends lost 4 bases at V and 0 bases at J; junction bases unmatched: 8. The CDR3 sequence is CASSQNRDSYQETQYF. The DNA for the CDR3 is TGTGCCAGCTCACAGAACCGGGACAGCTACCAAGAGACCCAGTACTTC.

This chain links TRBV6-5 with TRBJ1-2; D not resolved. With 2 bases removed from V and 3 bases from J, the gap between germline ends came to 13 bases. CDR1 is MNHEY and CDR2 is SVGAGI in the germline V gene. The CDR3 is 15 amino acids. The CDR3: CASSYRDSRDYGYTF. The CDR3 DNA is TGTGCCAGCAGTTACCGGGATTCGAGGGACTATGGCTACACCTTC.

The chain employs TRBV5-4 and TRBJ2-7, with TRBD2 matching over 12 bases. CDR1 is SGHNT and CDR2 is YYREEE in the germline V gene (reference sequence). V lost 4 bases to trimming and J lost 2 bases; unmatched junction nucleotides: 7. There are 16 residues in the CDR3. DNA of the CDR3: TGTGCCAGCAGCGCGCGACTAGCGGGGGCCGCCTACGAGCAGTACTTC. Translation: CASSARLAGAAYEQYF.

For this clone: Other nucleotide sequences from this sample produce the same CDR3. This chain links TRBV9 with TRBJ1-1; the match to TRBD1 covers 10 bases. The CDR3 extends over 15 amino acids. Germline values: CDR1 SGDLS, CDR2 YYNGEE. The ends lost 2 bases at V and 2 bases at J; junction bases unmatched: 3. CDR3 region: CASSVGQGGNTEAFF. DNA of the CDR3: TGTGCCAGCAGCGTCGGACAGGGGGGCAACACTGAAGCTTTCTTT.

This chain joins TRBV5-1 and TRBJ2-2, with D perhaps assigned TRBD1 or TRBD2 (6 bases each). Trimming removed 4 bases from V and 8 bases from J, with 12 bases in between. CDR3 length: 13 amino acids. Germline V gene data show CDR1 as SGHRS and CDR2 as YFSETQ. As DNA, the CDR3 is TGCGCCAGCAGCCCCGGGGGCCCTGGGGAGCTGTTTTTT. Encoded protein: CASSPGGPGELFF.

This rearrangement joins TRBV5-1 to TRBJ1-6; the match to TRBD1 covers 8 bases. Germline CDR1 is SGHRS and CDR2 is YFSETQ. The CDR3 has 16 residues. V shed 4 bases and J 8 bases; nucleotides not matched to a gene: 11. CDR3 in DNA: TGCGCCAGCAGCCAGAGTGGACAGGGACACTATTCACCCCTCCACTTT. This codes for CASSQSGQGHYSPLHF.

The chain recombines TRBV25-1 with TRBJ2-1; 7 bases line up with TRBD2. The CDR3 is made up of 15 amino acids. Trimming cost V 4 bases and J 4 bases; bases outside gene matches: 7. Germline assignment: CDR1 MGHDK and CDR2 SYGVNS. CDR3 residues: CASSVMRREYNEQFF. DNA for the CDR3: TGTGCCAGCAGTGTAATGAGGCGGGAGTACAATGAGCAGTTCTTC.

The chain uses TRBV11-2 and TRBJ2-2; 8 nucleotides agree with TRBD1. The junction had 7 bases not matched to a gene; V was cut back by 3 bases and J by 7 bases. In germline, CDR1 is SGHAT, CDR2 FQNNGV. The CDR3 spans 15 residues. The CDR3 loop is CASSFLSGGGGELFF. The CDR3 coding sequence is TGTGCCAGCAGCTTTTTGTCAGGGGGCGGCGGGGAGCTGTTTTTT.

The chain has TRBV10-3 and TRBJ1-1, with TRBD1 identical over 7 bases. V shed 10 bases, J shed 5 bases, and the junction held 13 bases outside the gene matches. Germline lookup yields CDR1 ENHRY and CDR2 SYGVKD. The CDR3 has 14 amino acids. DNA of the CDR3: TGTGCCAGCCGCGGGCAGGGGGAGGGGACTGAAGCTTTCTTT. Its translation is CASRGQGEGTEAFF.

Notes on this clone: The sample carries other DNA sequences with the same CDR3. The rearrangement uses TRBV10-3 and TRBJ2-1, with D unclear. With 3 bases removed from V and 3 bases from J, the gap between germline ends came to 0 bases. Per the germline V gene, CDR1 is ENHRY and CDR2 is SYGVKD. The length of the CDR3 is 11 residues. As DNA, the CDR3 is TGTGCCATCAGTGACTACAATGAGCAGTTCTTC. Encoded protein: CAISDYNEQFF.

The gene calls are TRBV7-9 and TRBJ2-5; 9 bases agree with TRBD2. Trimming removed 5 bases from V and 0 bases from J; junction bases left unmatched: 7. Germline V gives CDR1 SEHNR, CDR2 FQNEAQ (reference sequence). There are 16 residues in the CDR3. CDR3: CASSVGSGGHQETQYF. In nucleotides, the CDR3 is TGTGCCAGCAGCGTGGGTAGCGGGGGTCACCAAGAGACCCAGTACTTC.

The V gene is TRBV2, the J gene TRBJ2-7, with D possibly matching TRBD2 (6 bases). The CDR3 contains 12 residues. Trimming stripped 6 bases from V and 7 bases from J, with 13 bases between. CDR1 is SNHLY and CDR2 is FYNNEI in the germline V gene. The CDR3 spells CASSLDGGEQYF. For the CDR3, the DNA is TGTGCCAGCAGCCTTGACGGAGGGGAGCAGTACTTC. The complete variable domain, with remaining parts taken from reference TRBV2 and TRBJ2-7, reads EPEVTQTPSHQVTQMGQEVILRCVPISNHLYFYWYRQILGQKVEFLVSFYNNEISEKSEIFDDQFSVERPDGSNFTLKIRSTKLEDSAMYFCASSLDGGEQYFGPGTRLTVT.

This clone appeared once. The chain couples TRBV6-6 to TRBJ2-2; no reliable D call. V was clipped by 4 bases and J by 4 bases, with 13 bases between them. Germline assignment: CDR1 MNHNY and CDR2 SVGAGI (reference sequence). This CDR3 is built from 15 residues. The CDR3 region is CASSSTRPPTGELFF. As DNA, the CDR3 is TGTGCCAGCAGTTCGACCCGACCCCCCACCGGGGAGCTGTTTTTT.

This sequence joins TRBV9 and TRBJ2-2; 9 bases align to TRBD2. The germline V gene encodes CDR1 SGDLS and CDR2 YYNGEE. Trimming cost V 0 bases and J 0 bases; bases outside gene matches: 6. The CDR3 extends over 18 amino acids. This CDR3 is CASSVGASGATNTGELFF. For the CDR3, the DNA is TGTGCCAGCAGCGTAGGGGCTAGCGGGGCTACGAACACCGGGGAGCTGTTTTTT. Together with reference TRBV9 and TRBJ2-2, the CDR3 gives the full variable domain: DSGVTQTPKHLITATGQRVTLRCSPRSGDLSVYWYQQSLDQGLQFLIQYYNGEERAKGNILERFSAQQFPDLHSELNLSSLELGDSALYFCASSVGASGATNTGELFFGEGSRLTVL.

This clone appeared once. This same CDR3 is encoded by further DNA sequences in the sample. This chain joins TRBV5-1 and TRBJ2-3; 7 positions match TRBD2. Looked up from germline, CDR1 is SGHRS and CDR2 is YFSETQ. The CDR3 is 13 amino acids. V shed 4 bases, J shed 4 bases, and the junction held 3 bases outside the gene matches. CDR3 sequence: CASSLAGADTQYF. Written as DNA, the CDR3 is TGCGCCAGCAGCCTCGCGGGGGCAGATACGCAGTATTTT.

This chain links TRBV2 with TRBJ1-5; no clear D gene. V shed 6 bases and J shed 5 bases, with 17 bases lying between them. The CDR3 contains 15 residues. Germline values: CDR1 SNHLY, CDR2 FYNNEI. CDR3 in DNA: TGTGCCAGCAGGGAATTAGCCGGAGGCCATCAGCCCCAGCATTTT. This sequence encodes CASRELAGGHQPQHF.

The chain employs TRBV28 and TRBJ1-2; D may be TRBD1 (6 bases). Germline lookup yields CDR1 MDHEN and CDR2 SYDVKM. This CDR3 is 15 amino acids long. V dropped 5 bases and J dropped 2 bases, with 15 bases sitting between them. The CDR3 nucleotides read TGTGCCAGCAGTCTAGGGGGGGTAGGAAACTATGGCTACACCTTC. This translates into CASSLGGVGNYGYTF.